This paragraph covers one T cell receptor (beta chain) sequence. This clone was detected once. The specificity of this receptor is unknown. Per-nucleotide qualities are absent, and no much larger clonotype sits a single base away. The CDR3 runs 16 residues from the cysteine to the phenylalanine. Only the CDR3 DNA stays, 48 bases, in frame from base 1. V drops 6 bases and J drops 10 bases, leaving 22 bases in between. Taken from the germline V gene, the CDR1 and CDR2 loops are LGHNT and FRNRAP. A MiSeq instrument was used for deep resolution sequencing, which targeted depths ranging from 1 in 1 million up to 1 in 200,000 T cells, with coverage averaging 10x for each clonotype. The immunoSEQ hsTCRB Kit was used to generate TCR beta libraries. The original methods were these. ImmunoSEQ Data Assistant and ImmunoSEQ Analyzer were used for data analysis, and V, D and J genes were assigned according to IMGT definitions. Clonality, which ranges from 0 to 1, was calculated by subtracting the normalized Shannon entropy of productive rearrangement frequencies from one. Only overrepresented clonotypes making up at least 0.05% of each patient's repertoire were included in the public clonotype analysis. More than ten age-matched healthy donor repertoires from immuneACCESS were used as controls for clonality. This is the immuneACCESS table as TCRdb keeps it, with only in-frame sequences that have V and J called. A part of the clones is gone; compared with another copy, unresolved V genes explain less than half, and the rest is unexplained. V and J calls and clone size are those listed in that table; D and trimming were worked out from the DNA. This sample holds thousands of clones; around 60% were observed only once. Around a sixth of the sample goes to the ten largest clones.

The data were obtained in a study of cytotoxic CD8 clonotypes in ibrutinib-treated CLL (dated by TCRdb to the early 2020s). For context, the study as a whole: The cohort included some 14 treatment-naive and 11 to 12 relapsed/refractory patients; roughly 17 were IGHV unmutated. Responses were partial in 25 or so patients and complete in 2; after median 68 months follow-up, roughly 14 stayed in remission and roughly twelve progressed. Response samples were taken after a median of 12 months on treatment, ranging from 6 to 36 months. On average, each sample yielded around 250,000 productive templates and around 100,000 productive rearrangements. Longitudinal samples were obtainable from about 30% of the roughly 86 participants in the trial. Cryopreserved peripheral blood mononuclear cells were collected at three points: before therapy, at response, and at either sustained remission or disease progression.

Study-wide conclusions, independent of this receptor: Public clonotypes were rare and either shrank or stayed stable during treatment, and the rise in clonality at ibrutinib response reflected expansion of private clonotypes. An increase in clonality was observed at ibrutinib response, with clonality remaining stable during sustained remission and falling back toward baseline at progression. Lymph node repertoires were not examined, and the timing of sampling was not matched between patients in sustained remission and those whose disease progressed. Baseline clonality exceeded that of age-matched healthy donors and correlated strongly with circulating CD8+ T-cell counts.

For TCR beta library preparation, roughly 2 micrograms of genomic DNA were extracted from the cryopreserved PBMCs. Longitudinal blood samples from CLL patients on ibrutinib monotherapy were analyzed using high-throughput TCR beta sequencing. The patients were enrolled in a single-center, open-label phase 2 trial of ibrutinib monotherapy. The chain is assembled from TRBV12-5 and TRBJ1-6; 6 matching bases give a weak D call of TRBD1. The sequence came from a human donor with chronic lymphocytic leukemia. The material sequenced was PBMCs, taken before ibrutinib treatment. The CDR3 here reads CASGNTWTERYSPLHF. The DNA reads as follows: TGTGCTAGTGGCAATACCTGGACAGAACGGTACTCACCCCTCCACTTT. Extended through the reference TRBV12-5 and TRBJ1-6 proteins, this CDR3 yields the full variable domain: DARVTQTPRHKVTEMGQEVTMRCQPILGHNTVFWYRQTMMQGLELLAYFRNRAPLDDSGMPKDRFSAEMPDATLATLKIQPSEPRDSAVYFCASGNTWTERYSPLHFGNGTRLTVT.